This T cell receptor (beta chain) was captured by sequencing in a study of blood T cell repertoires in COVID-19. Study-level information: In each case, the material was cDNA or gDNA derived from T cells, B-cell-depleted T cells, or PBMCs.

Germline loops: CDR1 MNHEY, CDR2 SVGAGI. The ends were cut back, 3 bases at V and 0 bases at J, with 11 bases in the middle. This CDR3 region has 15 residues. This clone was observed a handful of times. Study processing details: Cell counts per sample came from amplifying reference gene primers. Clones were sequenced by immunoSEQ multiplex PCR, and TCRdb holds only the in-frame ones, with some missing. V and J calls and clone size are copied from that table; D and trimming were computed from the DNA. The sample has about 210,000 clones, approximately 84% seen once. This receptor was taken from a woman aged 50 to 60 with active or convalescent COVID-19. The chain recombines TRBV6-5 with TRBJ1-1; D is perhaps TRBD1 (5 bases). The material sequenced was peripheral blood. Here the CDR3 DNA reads TGTGCCAGCAGTTATGGGGCGAAACTGAACACTGAAGCTTTCTTT. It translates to CASSYGAKLNTEAFF.